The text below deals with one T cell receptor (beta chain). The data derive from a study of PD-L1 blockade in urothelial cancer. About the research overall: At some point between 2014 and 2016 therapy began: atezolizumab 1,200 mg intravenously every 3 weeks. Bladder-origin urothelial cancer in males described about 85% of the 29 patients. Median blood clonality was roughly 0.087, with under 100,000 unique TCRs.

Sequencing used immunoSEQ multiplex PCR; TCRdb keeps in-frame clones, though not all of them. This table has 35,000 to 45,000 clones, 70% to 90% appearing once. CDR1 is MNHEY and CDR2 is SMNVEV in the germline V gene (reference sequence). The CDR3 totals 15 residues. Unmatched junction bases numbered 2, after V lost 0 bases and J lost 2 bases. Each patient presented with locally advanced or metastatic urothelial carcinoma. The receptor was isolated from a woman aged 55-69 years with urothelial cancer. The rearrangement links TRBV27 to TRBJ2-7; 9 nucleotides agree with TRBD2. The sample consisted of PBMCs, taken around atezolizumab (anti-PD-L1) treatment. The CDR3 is CASSLSLAGPYEQYF. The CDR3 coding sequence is TGTGCCAGCAGTTTATCTCTAGCGGGGCCCTACGAGCAGTACTTC.